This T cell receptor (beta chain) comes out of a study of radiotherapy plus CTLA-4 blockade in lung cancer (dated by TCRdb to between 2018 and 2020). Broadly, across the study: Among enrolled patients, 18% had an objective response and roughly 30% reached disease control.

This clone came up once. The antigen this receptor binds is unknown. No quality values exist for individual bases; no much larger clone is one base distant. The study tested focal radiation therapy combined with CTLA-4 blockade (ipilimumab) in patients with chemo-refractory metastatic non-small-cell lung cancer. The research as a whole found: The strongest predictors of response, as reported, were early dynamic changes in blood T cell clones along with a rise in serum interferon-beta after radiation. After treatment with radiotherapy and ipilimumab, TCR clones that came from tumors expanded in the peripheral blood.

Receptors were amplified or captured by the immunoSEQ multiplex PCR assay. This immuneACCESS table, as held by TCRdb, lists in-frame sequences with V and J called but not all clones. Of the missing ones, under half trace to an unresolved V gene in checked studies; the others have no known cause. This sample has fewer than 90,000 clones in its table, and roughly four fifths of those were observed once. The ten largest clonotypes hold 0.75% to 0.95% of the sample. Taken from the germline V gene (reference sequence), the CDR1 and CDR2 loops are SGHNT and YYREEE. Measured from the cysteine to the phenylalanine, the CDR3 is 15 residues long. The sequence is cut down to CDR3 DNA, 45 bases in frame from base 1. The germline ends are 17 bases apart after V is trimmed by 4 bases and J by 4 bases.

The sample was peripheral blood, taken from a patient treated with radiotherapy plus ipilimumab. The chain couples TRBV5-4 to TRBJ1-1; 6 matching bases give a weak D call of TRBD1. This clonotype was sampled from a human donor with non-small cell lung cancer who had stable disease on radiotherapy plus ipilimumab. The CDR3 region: CASSDPRGLGTEAFF. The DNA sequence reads TGTGCCAGCAGCGATCCCAGGGGATTGGGCACTGAAGCTTTCTTT.